This TCR beta chain was documented in a study of cytomegalovirus exposure and HLA in healthy donors (dated 2017 in TCRdb). Regarding the complete study: An earlier analysis of more than 550 of the donors reported about 300 Gb of sequence data and around 120 million unique TCR beta sequences obtained from around 170 million T cells. In a later genetic analysis, genome-wide SNP genotypes for about three fifths of the roughly 670 donors were used, and that subset was treated as a discovery cohort. The number of typed donors differed by locus: 629-630 for A, B, C, DRB1 and DQB1; 500 to 550 for DQA1; some 610 for DPA1; and 450 to 480 for DPB1. The genetic ancestry cluster associated with self-reported Caucasian donors included over 65% of the roughly 400 genotyped donors. Among about 400 genotyped donors of the cohort, an average of around 250,000 unique TCR beta nucleotide sequences was sequenced per donor, of which 15% to 20% were non-productive. The later analysis used no new phenotypic data to find candidate immune exposures, relying instead on TCR beta sequences and their occurrence across donors. Donor age, sex, ethnicity and CMV serostatus were collected together with the repertoire data. In a later analysis, previously published TCR beta repertoires from fewer than 750 donors were re-analyzed and high-resolution HLA genotyping was added so that TCR occurrence patterns could be studied. The study used immunosequencing to profile the T cell repertoires of several hundred subjects and linked those repertoires to cytomegalovirus serostatus. To decide whether each TCR beta V gene segment behaved as functional or pseudogenic, an earlier analysis of 587 of the donors relied on high-throughput TCR beta sequencing. The aim of the study was to test whether cataloging public T cell receptors could identify signatures of past pathogen exposure. An early release that covered 500 to 800 HLA-typed donors contained approximately 300 gigabases of sequencing data and tens of millions of unique TCR sequences. Roughly five DR-DQ haplotypes were handled as single units for association and clustering because linkage in the cohort was strong. All discovery cohort repertoires had been generated on a single sequencing platform. In addition to the first cohort of approximately 650 subjects, a separate validation cohort of approximately 110 different subjects was used. Class I and class II HLA loci were covered by the typing at four-digit resolution. To predict cytomegalovirus infection status, the study combined high-throughput TCR immunosequencing, statistical association of individual TCRs with disease status, and machine learning.

The library was made by the immunoSEQ multiplex PCR assay. A mixture of 60 forward primers for TCR Vbeta segments and 13 reverse primers for TCR Jbeta segments was used in the multiplex PCR. The CDR3 region of rearranged TCR beta genes was amplified from genomic DNA with a multiplex PCR assay. The amplified TCR beta libraries were sequenced on the Illumina HiSeq System as 87-base-pair reads. The original methods were these. A later analysis tallied 80 million to 95 million unique TCR beta chains across the approximately 670 repertoires, and approximately 12 million of those chains were shared by two or more donors. Raw reads were error-corrected and collapsed into unique sequences by a nearest-neighbor algorithm in which closely related sequences were merged to remove PCR and sequencing errors. V, D and J gene segments were assigned by aligning CDR3 sequences to IMGT reference sequences. For a sequence to be retained, at least a six-nucleotide match to both a V gene segment and a J gene segment was required. A rearrangement was called productive if the CDR3 had no stop codons and remained in frame with V and J, and every other rearrangement was called non-productive. CDR3 was defined by IMGT convention, running from the second conserved V-encoded cysteine to the conserved J-encoded phenylalanine. The earlier analysis of some 550 of the donors excluded any sequence lacking an unambiguous match to a single V gene segment. An earlier analysis of roughly 590 of the donors called V segments functional above 56.7% productive rearrangements and segregating when the between-donor standard deviation exceeded 5%. To diagnose cytomegalovirus status from the catalog of TCR beta chain sequences, a statistical classification framework was built. V and J gene assignment, in a later analysis, came from comparing TCR nucleotide sequences with IMGT/GENE-DB human TR gene sequences. In a later analysis, CDR3 sequences and most-parsimonious VDJ recombination scenarios were assigned using the TCRdist pipeline. In a later analysis, each TCR beta chain was defined by its CDR3 amino acid sequence together with its V-gene family, and reads lacking a unique V-gene family were excluded. To address suspected cross-contamination and a sequencing artifact, a later analysis removed around 590 highly shared, low-generation-probability nucleotide sequences. For each public chain, a later analysis derived a clonal expansion index from normalized ranks of inferred template counts within each repertoire. In a later analysis, generation probabilities were computed with a VDJ recombination model fitted to out-of-frame rearrangements, and the resulting probabilities were checked against IGoR. Hypergeometric tests were used in a later analysis to score TCR-TCR, TCR-HLA and TCR-CMV co-occurrence, with a repertoire-size bias correction applied to the TCR pairs. In a later analysis, false discovery rates were estimated by permuting HLA or CMV assignments 20 times. A later analysis grouped co-occurring TCRs with DBSCAN, adding TCRdist sequence similarity when clustering within HLA-allele-positive subsets. For co-occurrence clustering, repertoires with fewer than 30,000 or more than 120,000 public chains were excluded, along with four to six repertoires with anomalous nucleotide sharing. What TCRdb holds here is the immuneACCESS table cut down to in-frame rearrangements. Part of the clones is not present; checked against another copy, under half of the missing clones reflect an unresolved V gene, and the others are unexplained. V, J and clone size are those of that table, while D and trimming were read from the DNA. The sample table holds 95,000 to 150,000 clones, of which over 60% were seen once. The ten largest make up under 9.5% of the sample.

Points on this clone: It has no known antigen specificity. An end of the junction differs from the germline gene, which may be a read error.

Study-wide findings and limitations: Across donors, most TCR sequences were observed very rarely, whereas some public TCRs were present in many individuals. The earlier analysis of approximately 590 of the donors excluded 15 to 20 rarely observed V segments, including chromosome 9 orphons, because counts were too low. A later analysis associated 16,951 TCR beta sequences with specific HLA alleles at a false discovery rate of 0.05. Compared with the 666-donor mean, donors in an Asian-associated ancestry cluster had fewer N-insertions in productive TCRs, according to a later genetic analysis. In a later analysis, HLA-associated TCR beta chains showed more clonal expansion and lower generation probabilities than non-associated chains that were equally common. When HLA alleles, especially DR and DQ, strongly co-occurred, TCR associations were difficult to assign to individual alleles. The classifier was reported to diagnose cytomegalovirus status with high specificity and sensitivity in both the original and validation cohorts. A later genetic analysis associated a missense DCLRE1C variant with V-gene and J-gene trimming of TCR beta chains, and an independent cohort replicated the association. It was suggested by the authors that the approach could potentially be generalized to other disease states and immunological phenotypes. Several of the top co-occurrence clusters appeared to be linked to parvovirus B19, influenza, CMV and Epstein-Barr virus, according to a later analysis. Presence/absence analyses assumed roughly uniform sequencing depth across donors, an assumption that may not hold. Because HLA typing was unavailable for some donors at each locus, only the typed subset was used in association tests. Some IMGT-functional V segments, including TRBV6-2 and TRBV6-3, could not be distinguished by the 87-base-pair reads and were therefore excluded. In an earlier analysis of 450 to 750 of the donors, most TCR beta V segments appeared in productive rearrangements about 87% or about 30% of the time, broadly matching IMGT annotations. A further reported finding was that TCR beta sequences accurately predicted the HLA-A and HLA-B alleles for most subjects in the first cohort. Three of the identified cytomegalovirus-associated TCR beta chains were confirmed in vitro to be specific for cytomegalovirus antigens. In this cohort, only TCR beta chains were sequenced, and detectable features were limited by the absence of alpha or paired-chain data. Immune exposure information for the cohort was limited to CMV serostatus. Linkage disequilibrium might explain the correlated functional status among segregating V segments, but an unknown experimental factor could not be ruled out. Most CMV-associated TCR beta chains appeared to be HLA-restricted in a later analysis, and the HLA associations seemed to be driven largely by CMV exposure. The study gave a list of over 150 TCR beta chains associated with cytomegalovirus. A cluster of highly shared sequence variants was judged likely to represent a technical artifact of the sequencing pipeline. In a later analysis, the rate of TCR association differed among HLA loci, with DRB1 alleles having the most associated TCRs and HLA-C alleles having the fewest.

The cohort consisted of 670 or so healthy bone marrow donors. At the time of sampling, every cohort member was nominally healthy, though immune exposures that went unrecorded were likely present. The donor was CMV seropositive and was included in the group of 250 to 300 seropositive cohort members. Each donor provided a peripheral blood sample, and peripheral blood mononuclear cells were used for TCR beta sequencing. The Qiagen DNeasy Blood Extraction Kit was used to extract genomic DNA from the blood cell samples. CDR1 and CDR2 are read off the germline V gene (reference sequence) as SEHNR and FQNEAQ. The CDR3, cysteine through phenylalanine, is 15 amino acids long. Just CDR3 DNA is preserved here, 45 bases in frame from base 1.

The receptor comes from a woman in her forties in good health and CMV-seropositive. The chain uses TRBV7-9 and TRBJ1-1, with TRBD1 identical over 7 junction bases. Sequencing used PBMCs. The nucleotide sequence is given as TGTTCCAGCAGTCCAGGACAGGTCATGAACACTGAAGCTTTCTTT. Its protein product is CSSSPGQVMNTEAFF.